Sequencing of this T cell receptor beta chain was carried out in a study of identical twins. Of note for this clonotype: What it binds is not known.

Whole-study results and caveats: Beta clonotypes that were abundant in cord blood contained fewer insertions, a pattern absent from memory repertoires. Sequences that were out-of-frame, alpha and twin-shared displayed an excess of low generation probability. Among beta out-of-frame sequences, excess sharing between twins appeared weaker.

MiXCR was run by TCRdb on the 5' RACE reads, yielding one entry per CDR3 protein. The repertoire holds 310,000 or so distinct CDR3 sequences, less than 9% seen once, with approximately 2.1% in the top ten. The data were also submitted as part of a second study, on yellow fever vaccine responses in identical twins. This second report adds: In identical twins, vaccine T cell responses appeared partly shared and partly individual.

Sequenced: memory (CD45RO+) T cells sorted from blood. The clonotype originates from a woman aged 18-30 years in good health.

The CDR3 sequence is CASSYSGQGNTEAFF. The CDR3, as DNA: TGTGCCAGCAGCTACAGTGGACAGGGGAACACTGAAGCTTTCTTT. The chain links TRBV7-6 to TRBJ1-1; 8 bases agree with TRBD1. CDR3 length equals 15 residues. Germline trimming cut 4 bases from V and 1 base from J; bases unmatched to any gene: 5. Germline CDR1 SGHVS, CDR2 FNYEAQ.